Shown below are 5 T cell receptor beta chains from a single sample sequenced in a study of CD8 T cells in Susac syndrome (dated by TCRdb to the late 2010s). The receptor library was made with the immunoSEQ multiplex PCR assay. RNA was extracted with the RNeasy kit and about 0.5 to 1 ug was reverse transcribed using random hexamers. TCRdb redid the processing of the public reads, applying fastp at Q25 and MiXCR, and retained in-frame beta chains. Each CDR3 protein gets just one entry, which takes the most common genes and DNA from the rows behind it. For this sample there are 150,000 to 250,000 distinct CDR3 sequences; nearly 95% appear just once. The top ten constitute roughly 0.088% of the sample. The sequenced sample was CD4+ T cells from PBMCs. These receptor sequences come from a human donor with multiple sclerosis.

This chain joins TRBV7-9 and TRBJ2-1, with 8 bases fitting TRBD2. CDR3 size: 15 residues. Germline CDR1 SEHNR, CDR2 FQNEAQ (reference sequence). Trimming removed 5 bases from V and 5 bases from J; junction bases left unmatched: 8. DNA for the CDR3: TGTGCCAGCAGCCCCACCGGGACTAGAAACAATGAGCAGTTCTTC. Protein product: CASSPTGTRNNEQFF. The variable domain in full, with the rest retrieved from reference TRBV7-9 and TRBJ2-1, is DTGVSQNPRHKITKRGQNVTFRCDPISEHNRLYWYRQTLGQGPEFLTYFQNEAQLEKSRLLSDRFSAERPKGSFSTLEIQRTEQGDSAMYLCASSPTGTRNNEQFFGPGTRLTVL.

This rearrangement joins TRBV20-1 to TRBJ1-4, with no clear D. The V and J ends lost 3 bases and 5 bases respectively, with 4 bases between them. The CDR3 spans 11 residues. Germline V gene lookup returns CDR1 DFQATT and CDR2 SNEGSKA (reference sequence). This CDR3 reads CSARENEKLFF. The CDR3 DNA reads as TGCAGTGCTAGGGAAAATGAAAAACTGTTTTTT.

This clonotype was picked up one time. The chain carries TRBV12-3 or TRBV12-4 and TRBJ1-5, with 8 bases identical to TRBD1. With V trimmed by 8 bases and J by 5 bases, 5 bases remained unmatched. The CDR3 has 13 amino acids. The DNA of the CDR3 is TGTGCCAGCCGGATACAGGGGGATCAGCCCCAGCATTTT. It encodes CASRIQGDQPQHF.

This clonotype was detected only once. V is TRBV5-1 and J is TRBJ2-7, with 8 bases matching TRBD2. V dropped 3 bases and J dropped 6; count of bases not matched to a gene: 14. Germline V gene sequence: CDR1 SGHRS, CDR2 YFSETQ. The CDR3 runs 16 residues. The CDR3 is CASSSGGQVSSFEQYF. The CDR3 nucleotides read TGCGCCAGCAGCTCGGGGGGGCAGGTCAGCAGCTTCGAGCAGTACTTC.

The chain combines TRBV3-1 with TRBJ2-5; tentative D call: TRBD1 (5 bases). Trimming took off 6 bases at V and 0 bases at J, with 11 bases between the two ends. CDR3 length: 14 residues. Germline V gene data show CDR1 as LGHDT and CDR2 as YNNKEL (reference sequence). This chain's CDR3 is CASSSRQHQETQYF. For the CDR3, the DNA is TGTGCCAGCAGTTCCCGACAGCACCAAGAGACCCAGTACTTC.